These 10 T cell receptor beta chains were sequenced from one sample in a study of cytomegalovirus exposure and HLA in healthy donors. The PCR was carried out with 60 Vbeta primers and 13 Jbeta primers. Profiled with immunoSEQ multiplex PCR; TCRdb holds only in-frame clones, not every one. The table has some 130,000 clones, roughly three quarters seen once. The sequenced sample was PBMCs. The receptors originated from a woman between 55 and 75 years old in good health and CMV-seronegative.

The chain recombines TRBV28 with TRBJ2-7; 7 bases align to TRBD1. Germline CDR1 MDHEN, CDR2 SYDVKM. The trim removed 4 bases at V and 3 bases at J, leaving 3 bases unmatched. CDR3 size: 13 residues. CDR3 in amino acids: CASSSGQFYEQYF. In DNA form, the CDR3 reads TGTGCCAGCAGTTCGGGACAGTTCTACGAGCAGTACTTC.

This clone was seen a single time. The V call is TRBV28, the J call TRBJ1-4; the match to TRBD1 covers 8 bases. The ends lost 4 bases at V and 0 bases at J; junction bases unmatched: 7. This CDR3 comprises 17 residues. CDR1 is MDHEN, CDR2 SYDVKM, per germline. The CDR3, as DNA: TGTGCCAGCAGTTCAATCGGGACAGGTGCAACTAATGAAAAACTGTTTTTT. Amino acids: CASSSIGTGATNEKLFF.

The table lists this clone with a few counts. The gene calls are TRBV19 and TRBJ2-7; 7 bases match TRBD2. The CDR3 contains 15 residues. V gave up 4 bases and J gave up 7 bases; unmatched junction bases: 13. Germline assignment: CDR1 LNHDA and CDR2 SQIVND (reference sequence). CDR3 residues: CASSNQQAGTNEQYF. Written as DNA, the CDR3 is TGTGCCAGTAGTAACCAGCAAGCGGGGACGAATGAGCAGTACTTC.

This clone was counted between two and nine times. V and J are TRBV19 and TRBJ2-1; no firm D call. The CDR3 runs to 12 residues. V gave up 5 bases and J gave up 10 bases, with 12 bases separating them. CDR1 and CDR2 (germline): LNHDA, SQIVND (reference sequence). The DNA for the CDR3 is TGTGCCAGTAGTTATACCCGTGAGGAGCAGTTCTTC. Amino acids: CASSYTREEQFF.

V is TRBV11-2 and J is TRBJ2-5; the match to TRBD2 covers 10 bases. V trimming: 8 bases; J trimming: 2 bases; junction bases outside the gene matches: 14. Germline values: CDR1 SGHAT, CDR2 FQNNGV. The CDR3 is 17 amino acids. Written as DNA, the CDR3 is TGTGCCAGCGGCCGGGGAAGCGGGGGGGCATCTCAAGAGACCCAGTACTTC. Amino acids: CASGRGSGGASQETQYF.

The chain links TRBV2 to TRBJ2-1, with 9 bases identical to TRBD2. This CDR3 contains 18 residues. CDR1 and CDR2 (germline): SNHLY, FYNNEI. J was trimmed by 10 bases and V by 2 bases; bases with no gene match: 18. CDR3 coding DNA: TGTGCCAGCAGTGAAAATTTAGTAGCGGGAGAGGTCGGGAGGGAGCAGTTCTTC. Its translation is CASSENLVAGEVGREQFF.

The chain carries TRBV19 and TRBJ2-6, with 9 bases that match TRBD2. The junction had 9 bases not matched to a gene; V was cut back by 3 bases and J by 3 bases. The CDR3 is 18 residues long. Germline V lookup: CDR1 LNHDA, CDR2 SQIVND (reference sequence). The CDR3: CASSMTRGRASGANVLTF. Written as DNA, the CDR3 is TGTGCCAGTAGTATGACCCGCGGGAGGGCAAGTGGGGCCAACGTCCTGACTTTC.

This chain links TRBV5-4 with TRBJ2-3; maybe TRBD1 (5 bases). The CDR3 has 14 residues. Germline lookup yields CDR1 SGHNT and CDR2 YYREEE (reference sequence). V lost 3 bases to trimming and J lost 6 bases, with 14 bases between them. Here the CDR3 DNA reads TGTGCCAGCAGCTGGGGCCTCCATGGGGATACGCAGTATTTT. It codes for CASSWGLHGDTQYF.

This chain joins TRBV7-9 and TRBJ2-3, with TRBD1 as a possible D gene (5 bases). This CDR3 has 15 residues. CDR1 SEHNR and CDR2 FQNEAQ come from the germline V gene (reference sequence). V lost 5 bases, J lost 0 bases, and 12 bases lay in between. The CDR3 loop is CASSLGALSTDTQYF. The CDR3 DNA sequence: TGTGCCAGCAGCCTAGGGGCACTCAGCACAGATACGCAGTATTTT.

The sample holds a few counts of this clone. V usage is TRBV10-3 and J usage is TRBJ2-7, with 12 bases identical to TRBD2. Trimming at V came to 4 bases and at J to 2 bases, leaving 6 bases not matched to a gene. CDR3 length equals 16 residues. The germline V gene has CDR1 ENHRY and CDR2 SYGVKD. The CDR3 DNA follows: TGTGCCATCAGTGCCCCACTAGCGGGGGGCCCCTACGAGCAGTACTTC. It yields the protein CAISAPLAGGPYEQYF.